The 17 T cell receptor beta chains below come from one sample, sequenced in a study of T cells after yellow fever vaccination. TCRdb passed the 5' RACE reads through MiXCR, listing each CDR3 protein once. The sample records 500,000 to 650,000 distinct CDR3 sequences, roughly a sixth being singletons. The input for sequencing was PBMCs, taken around 5 days after the first yellow fever vaccination. All receptors come from a man younger than 35 who received the YFV17D yellow fever vaccine.

The chain carries TRBV6-1 and TRBJ2-1, with no clear D. V was shortened by 6 bases and J by 5 bases, with 14 bases between the two germline ends. The CDR3 extends over 14 amino acids. The germline CDR1 and CDR2 sequences are MNHNS and SASEGT. This chain's CDR3 is CASSPGSANNEQFF. The DNA for the CDR3 is TGTGCCAGCAGCCCCGGTTCCGCTAACAATGAGCAGTTCTTC.

This clonotype was seen only a few times. The V and J genes are TRBV19 and TRBJ1-1; weak D call: TRBD1 (5 bases). This CDR3 region has 14 residues. Germline assignment: CDR1 LNHDA and CDR2 SQIVND (reference sequence). Trimming shortened V by 5 bases and J by 2 bases, and 12 bases separated the two germline ends. The CDR3: CASSWDGINTEAFF. In DNA form, the CDR3 reads TGTGCCAGTAGTTGGGACGGAATAAACACTGAAGCTTTCTTT.

This clonotype has only a few counts. The chain employs TRBV15 and TRBJ2-2; TRBD1 matches at 7 bases. The junction had 7 bases not matched to a gene; V was cut back by 0 bases and J by 0 bases. CDR3 length: 18 residues. Germline CDR1 LNHNV, CDR2 YYDKDF (reference sequence). As DNA, the CDR3 is TGTGCCACCAGCAGAGATAAGGGACAGCCGTCGAACACCGGGGAGCTGTTTTTT. Translated, it gives CATSRDKGQPSNTGELFF.

The V and J genes are TRBV7-2 and TRBJ2-3; 8 nucleotides line up with TRBD2. The CDR3 runs 16 residues. Looked up from germline, CDR1 is SGHTA and CDR2 is FQGNSA. V was clipped by 5 bases and J by 4 bases; unmatched bases: 11. For the CDR3, the DNA is TGTGCCAGCAGCGTTACTCGCGGGGGGAGGTCAGATACGCAGTATTTT. Protein: CASSVTRGGRSDTQYF.

The chain joins TRBV25-1 to TRBJ2-3; D is uncertain. Germline V gene sequence: CDR1 MGHDK, CDR2 SYGVNS. Trimming took 3 bases from V and 0 from J, leaving 13 bases between them. The CDR3 totals 16 residues. CDR3 DNA sequence: TGTGCCAGCAGTGACCCAAAGCGTCGTAGCACAGATACGCAGTATTTT. This sequence encodes CASSDPKRRSTDTQYF.

This clonotype was seen only a few times. This sequence joins TRBV3-1 and TRBJ2-5; no firm D call. The CDR3 contains 15 residues. The germline V gene encodes CDR1 LGHDT and CDR2 YNNKEL (reference sequence). With 1 base removed from V and 5 bases from J, the gap between germline ends came to 14 bases. The CDR3 DNA is TGTGCCAGCAGCCAAGGGGTCGCCAGTGGGGAGACCCAGTACTTC. Translated, it gives CASSQGVASGETQYF.

The CDR3 nucleotides read TGTGCCAGCACTGCGGGGGTTAGGGAGACCCAGTACTTC. It specifies CASTAGVRETQYF. The chain has TRBV7-2 and TRBJ2-5, with TRBD2 identical over 7 bases. The CDR3 totals 13 residues. J lost 5 bases, V lost 7 bases, and 7 bases had no gene match. CDR1 SGHTA and CDR2 FQGNSA come from the germline V gene.

This sequence joins TRBV6-2 or TRBV6-3 and TRBJ2-7; 9 bases are a match to TRBD1. Germline CDR1 and CDR2: MNHEY and SVGEGT. V trimming: 0 bases; J trimming: 2 bases; junction bases outside the gene matches: 14. This CDR3 is built from 19 residues. The CDR3 DNA is TGTGCCAGCAGTTACTCGAGGAGCCCCGGGACAGGGATCACCTACGAGCAGTACGTC. It translates to CASSYSRSPGTGITYEQYV.

The J gene is TRBJ2-3, the V gene TRBV6-5; D unresolved. This CDR3 spans 15 amino acids. Germline CDR1 reads MNHEY; CDR2 reads SVGAGI. The germline V and J ends were trimmed by 2 bases and 0 bases, with 9 bases remaining between them. This CDR3 reads CASSYEVVSTDTQYF. The CDR3 region has the DNA TGTGCCAGCAGTTACGAAGTAGTAAGCACAGATACGCAGTATTTT.

This clonotype was found a few times. The genes are TRBV20-1 and TRBJ2-5, with D hard to call. V was clipped by 0 bases and J by 4 bases, with 9 bases between them. The germline V gene has CDR1 DFQATT and CDR2 SNEGSKA (reference sequence). CDR3 size: 13 residues. The CDR3 loop is CSARDPRAETQYF. The DNA of the CDR3 is TGCAGTGCTAGAGACCCTCGGGCAGAGACCCAGTACTTC.

The chain is built from TRBV9 and TRBJ2-4; TRBD1 aligns across 10 bases. Germline V CDR1 and CDR2: SGDLS, YYNGEE. V lost 4 bases to trimming and J lost 8 bases; unmatched junction nucleotides: 12. There are 16 residues in the CDR3. CDR3 sequence: CASSLHQGTGEHIQYF. DNA of the CDR3: TGTGCCAGCAGCTTGCACCAAGGGACAGGGGAGCACATTCAGTACTTC.

The chain is built from TRBV10-3 and TRBJ2-1; the D gene is possibly TRBD2 (6 bases). The CDR3 runs 12 residues. CDR1 is ENHRY and CDR2 is SYGVKD in the germline V gene. Trimming took 10 bases from V and 9 from J, leaving 16 bases between them. The CDR3 spells CATGLPPGEQFF. The CDR3 DNA is TGTGCCACGGGACTTCCCCCGGGTGAGCAGTTCTTC.

Here the CDR3 reads CASSLSASSYEQYV. In DNA form, the CDR3 reads TGTGCCAGCAGTTTATCCGCTAGCTCCTACGAGCAGTACGTC. This chain joins TRBV27 and TRBJ2-7; D is unresolved. The germline gives CDR1 MNHEY, CDR2 SMNVEV (reference sequence). V lost 0 bases and J lost 0, with 6 bases in between. The length of the CDR3 is 14 residues.

The chain has TRBV9 and TRBJ2-1; D is unresolved. The CDR3 is 13 residues long. Trimming shortened V by 0 bases and J by 9 bases, and 10 bases separated the two germline ends. Germline V gene data show CDR1 as SGDLS and CDR2 as YYNGEE. In DNA, the CDR3 is TGTGCCAGCAGCGTAGCCCCAGCAGTTGAGCAGTTCTTC. Translating gives CASSVAPAVEQFF.

This clonotype was found a few times. The chain links TRBV7-9 to TRBJ2-2, with no clear D. The CDR3 extends over 14 amino acids. CDR1 and CDR2 from the germline V gene are SEHNR and FQNEAQ (reference sequence). With 6 bases removed from V and 6 bases from J, the gap between germline ends came to 14 bases. CDR3 sequence: CASSPRSVAGELFF. The CDR3 nucleotides read TGTGCCAGCAGTCCCCGGAGTGTAGCCGGGGAGCTGTTTTTT.

The chain couples TRBV5-1 to TRBJ2-2; 10 nucleotides agree with TRBD2. Germline V gives CDR1 SGHRS, CDR2 YFSETQ. This CDR3 spans 16 amino acids. V lost 2 bases, J lost 2 bases, and 3 bases stayed unmatched. CDR3 region: CASSFGLAANTGELFF. The CDR3 nucleotides read TGCGCCAGCAGCTTCGGACTAGCGGCCAACACCGGGGAGCTGTTTTTT.

The genes are TRBV20-1 and TRBJ2-3, with D possibly being TRBD2 (6 bases). Trimming pared 0 bases from V and 0 bases from J, leaving 10 bases between. Germline loops: CDR1 DFQATT, CDR2 SNEGSKA (reference sequence). The CDR3 has 15 residues. The CDR3 nucleotides read TGCAGTGCTAGAGATATGGGGGGTAGCACAGATACGCAGTATTTT. Its translation is CSARDMGGSTDTQYF.